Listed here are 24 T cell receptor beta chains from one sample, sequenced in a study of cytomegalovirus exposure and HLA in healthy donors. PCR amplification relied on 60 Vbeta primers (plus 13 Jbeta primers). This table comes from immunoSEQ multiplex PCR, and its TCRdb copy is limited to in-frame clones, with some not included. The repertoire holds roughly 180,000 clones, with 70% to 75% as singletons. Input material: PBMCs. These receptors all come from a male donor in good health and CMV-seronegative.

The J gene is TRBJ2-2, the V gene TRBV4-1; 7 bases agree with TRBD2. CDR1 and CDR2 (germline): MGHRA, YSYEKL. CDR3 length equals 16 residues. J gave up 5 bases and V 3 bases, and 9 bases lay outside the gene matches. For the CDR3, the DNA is TGCGCCAGCAGCCAGAGGACTAGTGTAGTGACCGGGGAGCTGTTTTTT. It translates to CASSQRTSVVTGELFF.

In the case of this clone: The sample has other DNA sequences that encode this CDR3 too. CDR3 loop: CASSVASGTSDNEQFF. CDR3 bases: TGTGCCAGCAGCGTAGCTTCTGGGACTAGCGATAATGAGCAGTTCTTC. The genes are TRBV9 and TRBJ2-1; 10 nucleotides agree with TRBD2. With V trimmed by 0 bases and J by 7 bases, 7 bases remained unmatched. This CDR3 comprises 16 residues. CDR1 and CDR2 from the germline V gene are SGDLS and YYNGEE.

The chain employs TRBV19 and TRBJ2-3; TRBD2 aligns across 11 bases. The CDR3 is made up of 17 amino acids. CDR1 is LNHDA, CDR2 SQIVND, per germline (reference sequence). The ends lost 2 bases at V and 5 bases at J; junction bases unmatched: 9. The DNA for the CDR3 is TGTGCCAGTAGTATAAGAGAGGGACTAGCGGTTCTAGATACGCAGTATTTT. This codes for CASSIREGLAVLDTQYF. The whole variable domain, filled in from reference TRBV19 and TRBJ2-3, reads DGGITQSPKYLFRKEGQNVTLSCEQNLNHDAMYWYRQDPGQGLRLIYYSQIVNDFQKGDIAEGYSVSREKKESFPLTVTSAQKNPTAFYLCASSIREGLAVLDTQYFGPGTRLTVL.

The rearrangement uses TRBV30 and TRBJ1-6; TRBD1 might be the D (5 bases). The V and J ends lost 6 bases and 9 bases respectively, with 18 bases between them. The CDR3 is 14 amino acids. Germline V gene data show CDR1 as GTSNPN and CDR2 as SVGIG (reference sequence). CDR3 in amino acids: CACLDGGTASPLHF. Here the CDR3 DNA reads TGTGCCTGCCTAGACGGGGGAACTGCTTCACCCCTCCACTTT.

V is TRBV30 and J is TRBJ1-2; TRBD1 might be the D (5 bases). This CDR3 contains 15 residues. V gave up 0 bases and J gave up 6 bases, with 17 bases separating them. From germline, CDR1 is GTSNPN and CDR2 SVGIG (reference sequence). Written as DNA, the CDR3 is TGTGCCTGGAGTGTACACCCGGGACTGATCCATGGCTACACCTTC. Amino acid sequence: CAWSVHPGLIHGYTF.

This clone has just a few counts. The CDR3 reads CASSLDRVYGYTF. CDR3 coding DNA: TGTGCCAGCAGTCTTGACAGGGTCTATGGCTACACCTTC. The chain recombines TRBV2 with TRBJ1-2; 7 bases fit TRBD1. The CDR3 extends over 13 amino acids. V gave up 5 bases and J gave up 4 bases; unmatched junction bases: 4. The V gene's germline CDR1 is SNHLY and CDR2 FYNNEI.

The CDR3 spells CASSIRETQYF. The CDR3 bases are TGTGCCAGCAGTATCCGGGAGACCCAGTACTTC. The V and J genes are TRBV6-1 and TRBJ2-5; D is uncertain. The ends were cut back, 5 bases at V and 5 bases at J, with 6 bases in the middle. Germline values: CDR1 MNHNS, CDR2 SASEGT. The CDR3 sequence is 11 residues long.

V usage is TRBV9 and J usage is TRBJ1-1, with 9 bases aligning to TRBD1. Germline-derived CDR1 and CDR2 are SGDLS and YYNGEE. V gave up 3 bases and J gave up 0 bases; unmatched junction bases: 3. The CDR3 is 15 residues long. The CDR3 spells CASSAGTGMNTEAFF. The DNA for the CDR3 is TGTGCCAGCAGCGCCGGGACAGGGATGAACACTGAAGCTTTCTTT.

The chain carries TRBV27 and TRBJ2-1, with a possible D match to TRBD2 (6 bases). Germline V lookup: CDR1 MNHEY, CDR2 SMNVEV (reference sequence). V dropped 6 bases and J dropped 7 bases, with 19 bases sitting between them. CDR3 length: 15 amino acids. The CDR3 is CASRIKVAVRNEQFF. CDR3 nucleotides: TGTGCCAGCAGAATCAAAGTAGCGGTTCGTAATGAGCAGTTCTTC.

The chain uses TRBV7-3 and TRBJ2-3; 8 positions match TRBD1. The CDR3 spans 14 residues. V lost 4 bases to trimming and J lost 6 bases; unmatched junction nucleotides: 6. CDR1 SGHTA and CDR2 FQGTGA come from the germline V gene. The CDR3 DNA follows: TGTGCCAGCAGCTCCTTCGGACAGGGCGATACGCAGTATTTT. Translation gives CASSSFGQGDTQYF.

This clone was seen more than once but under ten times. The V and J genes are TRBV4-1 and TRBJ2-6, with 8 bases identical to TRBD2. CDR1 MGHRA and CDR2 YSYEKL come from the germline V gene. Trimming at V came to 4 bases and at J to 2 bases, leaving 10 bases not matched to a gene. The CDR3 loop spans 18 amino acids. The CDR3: CASSPGDSGNTGANVLTF. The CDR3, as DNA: TGCGCCAGCAGCCCCGGAGATAGCGGGAATACTGGGGCCAACGTCCTGACTTTC.

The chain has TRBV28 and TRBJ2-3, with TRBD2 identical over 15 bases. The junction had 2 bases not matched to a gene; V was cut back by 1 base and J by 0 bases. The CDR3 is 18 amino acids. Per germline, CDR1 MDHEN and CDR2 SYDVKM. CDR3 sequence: CASSLLGLAGGSTDTQYF. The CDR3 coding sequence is TGTGCCAGCAGTTTATTGGGACTAGCGGGAGGAAGCACAGATACGCAGTATTTT.

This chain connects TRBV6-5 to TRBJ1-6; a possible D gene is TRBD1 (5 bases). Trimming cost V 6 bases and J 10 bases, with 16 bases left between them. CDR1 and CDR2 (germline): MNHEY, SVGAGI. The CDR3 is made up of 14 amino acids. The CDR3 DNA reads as TGTGCCAGCAGCCTCTCGGGGGTGCGGTCACCCCTCCACTTT. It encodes CASSLSGVRSPLHF.

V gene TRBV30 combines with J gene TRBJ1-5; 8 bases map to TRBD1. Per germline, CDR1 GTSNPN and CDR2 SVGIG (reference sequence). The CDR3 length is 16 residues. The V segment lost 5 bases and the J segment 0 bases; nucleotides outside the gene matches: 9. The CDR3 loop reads CAWRTGPVNSNQPQHF. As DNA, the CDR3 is TGTGCCTGGCGGACAGGGCCTGTTAATAGCAATCAGCCCCAGCATTTT.

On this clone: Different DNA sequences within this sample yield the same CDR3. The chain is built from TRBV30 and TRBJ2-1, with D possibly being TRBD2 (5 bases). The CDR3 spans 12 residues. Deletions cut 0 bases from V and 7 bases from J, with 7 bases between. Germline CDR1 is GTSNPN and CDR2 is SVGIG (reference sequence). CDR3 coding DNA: TGTGCCTGGAGTGTACTAGGAAATGAGCAGTTCTTC. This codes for CAWSVLGNEQFF.

The CDR3 loop is CSVERSVEETQYF. The CDR3 DNA sequence: TGCAGCGTTGAGAGGTCTGTTGAGGAGACCCAGTACTTC. The genes are TRBV29-1 and TRBJ2-5; D is unclear. The germline V gene has CDR1 SQVTM and CDR2 ANQGSEA. V was cut by 3 bases and J by 5 bases, with 13 bases left in between. CDR3 length: 13 residues.

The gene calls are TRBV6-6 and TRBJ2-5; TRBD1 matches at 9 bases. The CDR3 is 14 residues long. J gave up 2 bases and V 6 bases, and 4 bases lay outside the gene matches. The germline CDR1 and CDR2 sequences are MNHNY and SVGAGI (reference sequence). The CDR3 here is CASRKTGGQETQYF. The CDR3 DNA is TGTGCCAGCAGGAAGACAGGGGGACAAGAGACCCAGTACTTC.

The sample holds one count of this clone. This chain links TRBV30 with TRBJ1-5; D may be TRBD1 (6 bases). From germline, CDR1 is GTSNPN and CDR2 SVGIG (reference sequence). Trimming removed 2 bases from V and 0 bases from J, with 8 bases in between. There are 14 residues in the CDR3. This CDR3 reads CAWSQGNSNQPQHF. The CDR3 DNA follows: TGTGCCTGGAGTCAGGGGAATAGCAATCAGCCCCAGCATTTT.

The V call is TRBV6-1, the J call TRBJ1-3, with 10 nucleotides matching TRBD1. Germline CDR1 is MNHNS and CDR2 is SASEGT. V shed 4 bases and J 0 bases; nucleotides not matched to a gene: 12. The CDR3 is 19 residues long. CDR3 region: CASSAVPGQGKSSGNTIYF. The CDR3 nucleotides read TGTGCCAGCAGTGCCGTCCCGGGACAGGGGAAGAGCTCTGGAAACACCATATATTTT.

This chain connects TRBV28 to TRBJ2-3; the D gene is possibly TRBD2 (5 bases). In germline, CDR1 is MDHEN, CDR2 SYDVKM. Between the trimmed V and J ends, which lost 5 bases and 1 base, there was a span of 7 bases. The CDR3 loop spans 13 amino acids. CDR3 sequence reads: CASSVGGTDTQYF. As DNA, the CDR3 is TGTGCCAGCAGTGTCGGGGGCACAGATACGCAGTATTTT.

For the CDR3, the DNA is TGTGCCAGCAGCGTAGCGGGAGGAGTTGAGCAGTTCTTC. Encoded protein: CASSVAGGVEQFF. The chain combines TRBV9 with TRBJ2-1, with 7 bases aligning to TRBD2. CDR1 and CDR2 (germline): SGDLS, YYNGEE. The CDR3 is 13 residues long. Trimming removed 0 bases from V and 9 bases from J; junction bases left unmatched: 3.

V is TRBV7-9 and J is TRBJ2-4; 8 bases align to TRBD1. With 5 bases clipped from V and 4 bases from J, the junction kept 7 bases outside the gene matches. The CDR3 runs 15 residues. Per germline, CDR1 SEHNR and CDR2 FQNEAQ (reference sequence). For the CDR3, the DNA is TGTGCCAGCAGCCTCGGACAGGGTATGAAAAACATTCAGTACTTC. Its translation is CASSLGQGMKNIQYF.

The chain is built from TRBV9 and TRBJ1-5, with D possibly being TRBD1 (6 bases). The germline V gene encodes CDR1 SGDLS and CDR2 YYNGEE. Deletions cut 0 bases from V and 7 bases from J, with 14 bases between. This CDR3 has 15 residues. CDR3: CASSVERGRGQPQHF. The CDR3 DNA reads TGTGCCAGCAGCGTAGAACGGGGGCGGGGGCAGCCCCAGCATTTT.

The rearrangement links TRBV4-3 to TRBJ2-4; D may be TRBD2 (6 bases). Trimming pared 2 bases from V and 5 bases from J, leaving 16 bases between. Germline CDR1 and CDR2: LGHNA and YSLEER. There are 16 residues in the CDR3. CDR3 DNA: TGCGCCAGCAGCCAAAGTCTGGTCCAGCGGGAAAACATTCAGTACTTC. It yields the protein CASSQSLVQRENIQYF.